A single sample gave rise to the 27 T cell receptor beta chains below, sequenced in a study of CD8+CD57+ T cells in acquired aplastic anemia. The TCR beta profiling, which covered VDJ combination and CDR3 sequence, was carried out using genomic DNA as the template. TCRdb re-called the reads through MiXCR, storing one row per CDR3 protein. The sample holds hundreds of thousands of distinct CDR3 sequences; 25% to 40% are singletons and the top ten take 0.75% to 0.95%. Patients selected for sequencing had displayed CD8+CD57+ cell expansion by flow cytometry. The specimen sequenced was sorted CD4+, CD8+, or CD8+CD57+ T cells (not recorded which) from PBMCs. These receptors all stem from a human donor with aplastic anemia.

This clonotype was picked up many times. This chain links TRBV2 with TRBJ2-2; the match to TRBD1 covers 8 bases. V shed 3 bases, J shed 5 bases, and the junction held 5 bases outside the gene matches. Germline CDR1 and CDR2: SNHLY and FYNNEI. This CDR3 spans 15 amino acids. CDR3 protein: CASSDSGGYTGELFF. The CDR3, as DNA: TGTGCCAGCAGTGATTCAGGGGGCTATACCGGGGAGCTGTTTTTT.

This clonotype was recorded at least ten times. The CDR3 spells CATSDRWNLSYNEQFF. The CDR3 nucleotides read TGTGCCACCAGTGACCGGTGGAACTTATCCTACAATGAGCAGTTCTTC. The chain employs TRBV24-1 and TRBJ2-1; D is ambiguous. The CDR3 runs to 16 residues. Trimming pared 4 bases from V and 1 base from J, leaving 13 bases between. The germline V gene has CDR1 KGHDR and CDR2 SFDVKD.

This chain links TRBV3-1 with TRBJ2-1; D is undetermined. In germline, CDR1 is LGHDT, CDR2 YNNKEL (reference sequence). The CDR3 totals 17 residues. The V gene lost 4 bases and the J gene lost 0 bases, with 16 bases spanning the gap. The CDR3 coding sequence is TGTGCCAGCAGCCCTCAACCCCCCCTAGGCTCCTACAATGAGCAGTTCTTC. Translated: CASSPQPPLGSYNEQFF.

This rearrangement joins TRBV9 to TRBJ2-3; D is unresolved. CDR1 and CDR2 from the germline V gene are SGDLS and YYNGEE. The V end was cut by 0 bases, the J end by 5 bases, with 13 bases between. This CDR3 comprises 15 residues. CDR3 DNA sequence: TGTGCCAGCAGCGTAGGGTACGGTGGGAAAGATACGCAGTATTTT. Amino acids: CASSVGYGGKDTQYF.

J is TRBJ1-1 and V is TRBV6-1; perhaps TRBD1 as D (6 bases). The CDR3 loop spans 15 amino acids. Between the trimmed V and J ends, which lost 4 bases and 1 base, there was a span of 13 bases. Germline values: CDR1 MNHNS, CDR2 SASEGT. The DNA of the CDR3 is TGTGCCAGCAGTGCAGGGGCGCAAACGAACACTGAAGCTTTCTTT. Its protein is CASSAGAQTNTEAFF.

For this clonotype: The junction does not match germline at one end; this may be a read error. The gene calls are TRBV11-1 and TRBJ1-6; no definite D call. Germline V gene sequence: CDR1 SGHAT, CDR2 FQDESV (reference sequence). The CDR3 loop spans 16 amino acids. The CDR3 nucleotides read TGTGCCAGCAGCTCGTCGTTAACGTCCTACAATTCACCCCTCCACTTT. It specifies CASSSSLTSYNSPLHF. The full variable domain, its missing parts supplied by reference TRBV11-1 and TRBJ1-6, is EAEVAQSPRYKITEKSQAVAFWCDPISGHATLYWYRQILGQGPELLVQFQDESVVDDSQLPKDRFSAERLKGVDSTLKIQPAELGDSAMYLCASSSSLTSYNSPLHFGNGTRLTVT.

To note about this clonotype: A much larger clone is a single base away; this may be a read error. The chain links TRBV6-1 to TRBJ1-2; D is unclear. Germline values: CDR1 MNHNS, CDR2 SASEGT. The CDR3 runs to 13 residues. Trimming removed 5 bases from V and 8 bases from J, with 15 bases in between. Written as DNA, the CDR3 is TGTGCCAGCAGTACATCGAGGCGGCAAGGCTACACCTTC. It yields the protein CASSTSRRQGYTF.

The chain joins TRBV5-4 to TRBJ1-2, with a weak D call TRBD1 (6 bases). The germline CDR1 and CDR2 sequences are SGHNT and YYREEE (reference sequence). The germline V and J ends were trimmed by 0 bases and 4 bases, with 19 bases remaining between them. This CDR3 has 17 amino acids. The CDR3 DNA sequence: TGTGCCAGCAGCTTGGTCTTCGGAGGGGGGGGCGCCTATGGCTACACCTTC. Translation: CASSLVFGGGGAYGYTF.

In this sample, this clonotype turned up once. V is TRBV19 and J is TRBJ2-3; TRBD2 might be the D (6 bases). CDR1 LNHDA and CDR2 SQIVND come from the germline V gene (reference sequence). This CDR3 region has 16 residues. With 0 bases removed from V and 1 base from J, the gap between germline ends came to 11 bases. The CDR3 spells CASSIDPSSGTDTQYF. As DNA, the CDR3 is TGTGCCAGTAGTATAGATCCGTCTAGCGGCACAGATACGCAGTATTTT.

The genes are TRBV20-1 and TRBJ2-1; 11 bases match TRBD2. J gave up 7 bases and V 3 bases, and 11 bases lay outside the gene matches. CDR1 is DFQATT, CDR2 SNEGSKA, per germline (reference sequence). There are 16 residues in the CDR3. CDR3 coding DNA: TGCAGTGCTAGCCTGATTAGCGGGGGGGAAGGGAATGAGCAGTTCTTC. Translated, it gives CSASLISGGEGNEQFF.

This clonotype was detected only a few times. The chain is built from TRBV30 and TRBJ1-1; no clear D gene. Trimming took 0 bases from V and 1 from J, leaving 12 bases between them. The V gene's germline CDR1 is GTSNPN and CDR2 SVGIG (reference sequence). This CDR3 is built from 15 residues. This CDR3 reads CAWSVTLTQNTEAFF. CDR3 DNA sequence: TGTGCCTGGAGTGTAACCCTGACACAGAACACTGAAGCTTTCTTT. The full variable domain, completed using reference TRBV30 and TRBJ1-1, is SQTIHQWPATLVQPVGSPLSLECTVEGTSNPNLYWYRQAAGRGLQLLFYSVGIGQISSEVPQNLSASRPQDRQFILSSKKLLLSDSGFYLCAWSVTLTQNTEAFFGQGTRLTVV.

This clonotype was detected ten times or more. The chain employs TRBV24-1 and TRBJ2-5; 8 bases are a match to TRBD1. The CDR3 has 14 residues. Germline V lookup: CDR1 KGHDR, CDR2 SFDVKD. V shed 3 bases and J 5 bases; nucleotides not matched to a gene: 4. The CDR3 DNA follows: TGTGCCACCAGTGATATCAGGGGGCAGGAGACCCAGTACTTC. Translating gives CATSDIRGQETQYF.

The rearrangement joins TRBV10-3 to TRBJ2-4; D ambiguous. The assigned J gene may be wrong: the sequence end matches TRBJ2-7 better. The CDR3 runs 12 residues. Germline V gene data show CDR1 as ENHRY and CDR2 as SYGVKD. The CDR3 coding sequence is TGTGCCAGCGGTGAATTGACAAGCGAGCAGTACTTC. Translation: CASGELTSEQYF.

This clonotype was counted many times. The CDR3 nucleotides are TGTGCCAGCAGTGAAATAGCGGGAGGGACGGATACGCAGTATTTT. Protein product: CASSEIAGGTDTQYF. The J gene is TRBJ2-3, the V gene TRBV2; the match to TRBD2 covers 11 bases. This CDR3 has 15 amino acids. Unmatched junction bases numbered 4, after V lost 2 bases and J lost 6 bases. In germline, CDR1 is SNHLY, CDR2 FYNNEI.

This clonotype was observed a handful of times. The chain combines TRBV6-5 with TRBJ1-2; 8 bases align to TRBD1. CDR3 length: 15 residues. Per the germline V gene, CDR1 is MNHEY and CDR2 is SVGAGI. V was pared by 2 bases and J by 3 bases, with 5 bases of the junction left unmatched. CDR3 coding DNA: TGTGCCAGCAGTTACCGGACAGGGAGGGACTATGGCTACACCTTC. Amino acids: CASSYRTGRDYGYTF.

The V call is TRBV6-5, the J call TRBJ2-2; the D is unclear. This CDR3 spans 15 amino acids. V lost 4 bases to trimming and J lost 6 bases, with 15 bases between them. In germline, CDR1 is MNHEY, CDR2 SVGAGI. CDR3: CASSWVPSRAGELFF. The CDR3 nucleotides are TGTGCCAGCAGTTGGGTCCCTTCACGGGCCGGGGAGCTGTTTTTT.

Regarding this clonotype: Since no conserved phenylalanine or tryptophan closes the CDR3, a read error is the likely cause. The gene calls are TRBV19 and TRBJ1-6; D possibly corresponds to TRBD1 (5 bases). Germline assignment: CDR1 LNHDA and CDR2 SQIVND (reference sequence). Trimming took off 3 bases at V and 6 bases at J, with 12 bases between the two ends. The CDR3 length is 15 residues. Here the CDR3 DNA reads TGTGCCAGTAGTATGGAGATGCAGGGTAATTCACCCCTCCACCTT. Protein product: CASSMEMQGNSPLHL.

V is TRBV10-3 and J is TRBJ2-2; 11 bases map to TRBD2. The CDR3 covers 19 residues. The V gene end was trimmed by 0 bases and the J gene end by 1 base; junction bases not matched to a gene: 7. The germline V gene has CDR1 ENHRY and CDR2 SYGVKD. The CDR3 sequence: CAISESRRLAGGNTGELFF. The CDR3 DNA reads TGTGCCATCAGTGAGTCTCGGCGGCTAGCGGGAGGGAACACCGGGGAGCTGTTTTTT.

There are many counts of this clonotype. The chain joins TRBV29-1 to TRBJ2-3; tentative D call: TRBD2 (6 bases). This CDR3 is 12 amino acids long. CDR1 SQVTM and CDR2 ANQGSEA come from the germline V gene. Trimming left V 4 bases short and J 4 bases short, with 9 bases between. CDR3 bases: TGCAGCGTTGCGCTAGCGCCAGATACGCAGTATTTT. Its protein product is CSVALAPDTQYF.

V is TRBV19 and J is TRBJ1-1; TRBD1 is a possible D gene (6 bases). Trimming removed 7 bases at V and 4 bases at J, with 16 bases between. Germline loops: CDR1 LNHDA, CDR2 SQIVND (reference sequence). This CDR3 is 14 amino acids long. CDR3 sequence: CASTSRGQSTEAFF. The CDR3 nucleotides are TGTGCCAGTACCTCTAGAGGACAGAGCACTGAAGCTTTCTTT.

This chain connects TRBV24-1 to TRBJ2-3; 11 bases match TRBD2. CDR3 size: 16 residues. Germline values: CDR1 KGHDR, CDR2 SFDVKD. The junction had 6 bases not matched to a gene; V was cut back by 3 bases and J by 5 bases. CDR3 loop: CATSDASGRPQDTQYF. The CDR3 DNA sequence: TGTGCCACCAGTGATGCTAGCGGGAGGCCTCAAGATACGCAGTATTTT.

This clonotype was detected ten times or more. One end of the junction varies from germline; a read error may be responsible. The chain employs TRBV5-1 and TRBJ2-3; D might be TRBD1 (5 bases). The CDR3 consists of 14 residues. Per germline, CDR1 SGHRS and CDR2 YFSETQ. The CDR3 here is CASSSRASTDTQYF. The CDR3 DNA reads as TGTGCCAGTAGTAGCAGGGCTTCCACAGATACGCAGTATTTT.

This clonotype was counted between two and nine times. This sequence joins TRBV19 and TRBJ2-5; D unresolved. Germline CDR1 reads LNHDA; CDR2 reads SQIVND (reference sequence). The V end was cut by 1 base, the J end by 5 bases, with 8 bases between. This CDR3 has 13 amino acids. The CDR3 region has the DNA TGTGCCAGTAGTATAGGAGGAGCGGAGACCCAGTACTTC. Its protein is CASSIGGAETQYF.

Concerning this clonotype itself: A much bigger clone sits one base away, suggesting this may be a read error. The rearrangement uses TRBV19 and TRBJ1-3; the D gene is possibly TRBD1 (5 bases). The germline V gene has CDR1 LNHDA and CDR2 SQIVND (reference sequence). The CDR3 has 14 amino acids. Written as DNA, the CDR3 is TGTGTCAGTAGTTTGGGGCGTGGAGGAAACACCATATATTTT. Protein sequence: CVSSLGRGGNTIYF.

V and J are TRBV9 and TRBJ2-5; 7 nucleotides agree with TRBD2. The germline CDR1 and CDR2 sequences are SGDLS and YYNGEE. The CDR3 length is 14 residues. V lost 3 bases and J lost 5; bases outside the gene matches: 7. The CDR3 here is CASSDSGVGETQYF. CDR3 bases: TGTGCCAGCAGCGACAGCGGGGTGGGCGAGACCCAGTACTTC. Using reference TRBV9 and TRBJ2-5 for the parts outside the CDR3, the full variable domain is DSGVTQTPKHLITATGQRVTLRCSPRSGDLSVYWYQQSLDQGLQFLIQYYNGEERAKGNILERFSAQQFPDLHSELNLSSLELGDSALYFCASSDSGVGETQYFGPGTRLLVL.

This clonotype was found many times. The chain is built from TRBV19 and TRBJ1-5; TRBD1 matches at 7 bases. The J segment lost 3 bases and the V segment lost 7 bases, leaving 3 bases of the junction unmatched. This CDR3 is built from 13 residues. Per germline, CDR1 LNHDA and CDR2 SQIVND (reference sequence). The CDR3 spells CASTTGPNQPQHF. In DNA form, the CDR3 reads TGTGCCAGTACGACAGGGCCCAATCAGCCCCAGCATTTT.

This clonotype has at least ten counts. The V and J genes are TRBV7-9 and TRBJ2-5; D is undetermined. This CDR3 region has 13 residues. Trimming took 7 bases from V and 5 from J, leaving 14 bases between them. Germline loops: CDR1 SEHNR, CDR2 FQNEAQ (reference sequence). The CDR3 sequence is CASTLPPWETQYF. As DNA, the CDR3 is TGTGCCAGCACCCTACCTCCGTGGGAGACCCAGTACTTC.